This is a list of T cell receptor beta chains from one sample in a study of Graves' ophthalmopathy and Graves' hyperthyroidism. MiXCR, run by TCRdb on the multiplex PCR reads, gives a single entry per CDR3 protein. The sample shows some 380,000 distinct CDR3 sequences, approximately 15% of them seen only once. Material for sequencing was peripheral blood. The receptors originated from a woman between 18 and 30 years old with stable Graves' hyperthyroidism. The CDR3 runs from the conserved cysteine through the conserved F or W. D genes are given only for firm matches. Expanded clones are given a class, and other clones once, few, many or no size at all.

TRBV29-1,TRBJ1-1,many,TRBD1,TGCAGCGTACAGGGGGTCCTCGCTGAAGCTTTCTTT,CSVQGVLAEAFF
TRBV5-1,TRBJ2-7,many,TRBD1,TGCGCCAGCAGCCTTCAGGGACAGGTCTCCTACGAGCAGTACTTC,CASSLQGQVSYEQYF
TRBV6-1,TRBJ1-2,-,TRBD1,TGTGCCAGCAGCCCCGGGACAGGGATTAACTATGGCTACACCTTC,CASSPGTGINYGYTF
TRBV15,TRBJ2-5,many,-,TGTGCCACCAGCAGAGTCAGCAGGTCGGAGACCCAGTACTTC,CATSRVSRSETQYF
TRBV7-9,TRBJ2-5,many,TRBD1,TGTGCCAGCAGCAGACCGGGACAGGGGGCAGAGACCCAGTACTTC,CASSRPGQGAETQYF
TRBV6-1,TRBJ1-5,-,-,TGTGCCAGCAGTGAATTCTCGGGGACCCCCAATCAGCCCCAGCATTTT,CASSEFSGTPNQPQHF
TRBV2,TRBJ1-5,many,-,TGTGCCAGCAACGGTCTTAATCAGCCCCAGCATTTT,CASNGLNQPQHF
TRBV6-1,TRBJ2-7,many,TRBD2,TGTGCCAGCAGGGGACTAGCGGGGGCTTACGAGCAGTACTTC,CASRGLAGAYEQYF
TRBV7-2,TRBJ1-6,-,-,TGTGCCAGCAGCGTTGACAGGCGGGGTTCACCCCTCCACTTT,CASSVDRRGSPLHF
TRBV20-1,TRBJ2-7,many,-,TGCAGTGCTACCGGGACTCAAGGATACTCCTACGAGCAGTACTTC,CSATGTQGYSYEQYF
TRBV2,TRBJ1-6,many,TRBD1,TGTGCCATCCCTTCGACAGGGAATTCACCCCTCCACTTT,CAIPSTGNSPLHF
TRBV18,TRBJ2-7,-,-,TGTGCCAGCTCTCGTGACAGTATATACGAGCAGTACTTC,CASSRDSIYEQYF
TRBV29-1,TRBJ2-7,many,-,TGCAGCGTTGAAAGGCAGGGGAGCGAGCAGTACTTC,CSVERQGSEQYF
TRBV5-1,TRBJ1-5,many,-,TGCGCCAGCAGCTTGGGGGGCCCCAATCAGCCCCAGCATTTT,CASSLGGPNQPQHF
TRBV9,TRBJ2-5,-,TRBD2,TGTGCCAGCAGCGTAGCTACTAGCGGGGACCAAGATACCCAGTACTTC,CASSVATSGDQDTQYF
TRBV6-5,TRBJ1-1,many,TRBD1,TGTGCCAGCAGCACTAACAGGGGAGGAGCTGAAGCTTTCTTT,CASSTNRGGAEAFF
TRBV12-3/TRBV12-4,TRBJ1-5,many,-,TGTGCCAGCAGTTTATCCGGGGATCAGCCCCAGCATTTT,CASSLSGDQPQHF
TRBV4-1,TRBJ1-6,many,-,TGCGCCAGCAGCCAAGGGGGTTCCCGGTCACCCCTCCACTTT,CASSQGGSRSPLHF
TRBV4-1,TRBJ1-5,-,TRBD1,TGCGCCAGCAGCCCCGGACAGGCCCTCAATCAGCCCCAGCATTTT,CASSPGQALNQPQHF
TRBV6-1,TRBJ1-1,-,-,TGTGCCAGCAGTGAACCGGGGAGGGTCACTGAAGCTTTCTTT,CASSEPGRVTEAFF
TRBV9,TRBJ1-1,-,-,TGTGCCAGCAGTCTAGGGGGGGTCGGCTCGTATGCTTTCTTT,CASSLGGVGSYAFF
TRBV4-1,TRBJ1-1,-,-,TGCGCCAGCAGCCAAGAAAGTTCGGGGACCACTGAAGCTTTCTTT,CASSQESSGTTEAFF
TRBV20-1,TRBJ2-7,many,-,TGCAGTGCTAGATACAGGAGCTCCTACGAGCAGTACTTC,CSARYRSSYEQYF
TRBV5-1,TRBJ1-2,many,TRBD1,TGTGCCAGCAGCCTCGACAGGGTGGGTGGCTACACCTTC,CASSLDRVGGYTF
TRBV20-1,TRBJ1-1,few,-,TGCAGTGCTAGACAACTAACAACTGAAGCTTTCTTT,CSARQLTTEAFF